This passage covers 2 T cell receptor beta chains from one sample sequenced in a study of blood T cell repertoires in COVID-19. This table comes from immunoSEQ multiplex PCR, and its TCRdb copy is limited to in-frame clones, with some not included. There are about 240,000 clones in the sample; roughly 85% occur only once, and more than 4.5% lies in the top ten. Sample: peripheral blood. The receptors stem from a man aged 50-59 years with COVID-19, enrolled during active disease.

This rearrangement joins TRBV6-2 or TRBV6-3 to TRBJ2-3; D call uncertain. Trimming took 0 bases from V and 6 from J, leaving 13 bases between them. Germline V gene sequence: CDR1 MNHEY, CDR2 SVGEGT. This CDR3 is built from 15 residues. The CDR3 sequence: CASSYSTSSGDTQYF. As DNA, the CDR3 is TGTGCCAGCAGTTACTCGACCAGCTCCGGGGATACGCAGTATTTT.

This clone has only one observation. The chain joins TRBV5-4 to TRBJ2-3, with 7 bases fitting TRBD2. Germline-derived CDR1 and CDR2 are SGHNT and YYREEE (reference sequence). CDR3 length: 15 residues. The V gene end was trimmed by 0 bases and the J gene end by 3 bases; junction bases not matched to a gene: 4. CDR3 amino acids: CASSLAGTTTDTQYF. The DNA for the CDR3 is TGTGCCAGCAGCTTGGCCGGGACTACAACAGATACGCAGTATTTT.